The 22 T cell receptor beta chains presented below share a single source sample, sequenced in a study of blood T cell repertoires in COVID-19. The protocol was immunoSEQ multiplex PCR, while the TCRdb copy is restricted to in-frame clones and leaves out a portion. The repertoire includes around 240,000 clones, 86% of them detected once, and around 1.9% sits in the top ten. Input material: PBMCs or T cells enriched from blood (not recorded which). These receptors were obtained from a woman in her fifties or sixties who had recovered from COVID-19.

The V and J genes are TRBV10-3 and TRBJ2-5, with 7 bases that match TRBD2. After removal of 1 base from V and 7 bases from J, the junction contained 6 bases not matched to a gene. The CDR3 runs to 14 residues. Germline V CDR1 and CDR2: ENHRY, SYGVKD. Here the CDR3 reads CAISELGGGATQYF. CDR3 DNA sequence: TGTGCCATCAGTGAGTTGGGCGGGGGAGCGACCCAGTACTTC.

The V and J genes are TRBV5-1 and TRBJ1-6, with 7 bases lining up with TRBD1. This CDR3 comprises 13 residues. The germline gives CDR1 SGHRS, CDR2 YFSETQ. The V and J ends lost 4 bases and 8 bases, in that order; junction bases with no gene match: 3. The CDR3 loop reads CASSNDRDSPLHF. The CDR3 region has the DNA TGCGCCAGCAGCAACGACAGGGATTCACCCCTCCACTTT.

The genes are TRBV6-2 or TRBV6-3 and TRBJ2-7; 8 bases match TRBD1. With V trimmed by 2 bases and J by 5 bases, 8 bases remained unmatched. Germline CDR1 is MNHEY and CDR2 is SVGEGT. This CDR3 is 15 amino acids long. CDR3 sequence: CASSYKGQGIHEQYF. The CDR3 DNA follows: TGTGCCAGCAGTTACAAAGGACAGGGAATCCACGAGCAGTACTTC.

In this sample, this clone turned up a few times. The V call is TRBV3-1 (or the pseudogene TRBV3-2), the J call TRBJ2-7; D ambiguous. The germline CDR1 and CDR2 sequences are LGHDT and YNNKEL (reference sequence). The CDR3 is 13 amino acids. Trimming cost V 0 bases and J 9 bases, with 12 bases left between them. The CDR3 sequence: CASSQDRASLQYF. CDR3 sequence (DNA): TGTGCCAGCAGCCAAGATCGAGCTTCGTTGCAGTACTTC.

J is TRBJ2-1 and V is TRBV19; D ambiguous. Per the germline V gene, CDR1 is LNHDA and CDR2 is SQIVND (reference sequence). Trimming shortened V by 3 bases and J by 0 bases, and 9 bases separated the two germline ends. The CDR3 sequence is 15 residues long. CDR3 loop: CASSIDTNSYNEQFF. CDR3 DNA: TGTGCCAGTAGTATCGACACCAACTCCTACAATGAGCAGTTCTTC.

This sequence joins TRBV7-2 and TRBJ2-5, with TRBD2 matching over 8 bases. Germline V gives CDR1 SGHTA, CDR2 FQGNSA. V lost 5 bases to trimming and J lost 5 bases; unmatched junction nucleotides: 10. The CDR3 has 15 amino acids. Here the CDR3 reads CASSPQAGAVETQYF. The CDR3 DNA follows: TGTGCCAGCAGCCCACAAGCGGGAGCTGTGGAGACCCAGTACTTC.

This clone was seen more than once but under ten times. This sequence joins TRBV14 and TRBJ1-1, with D tentatively TRBD1 (5 bases). The ends were cut back, 7 bases at V and 4 bases at J, with 10 bases in the middle. The CDR3 spans 12 residues. Germline V gene lookup returns CDR1 SGHDN and CDR2 FVKESK. The CDR3 here is CASNQGGTEAFF. The CDR3 region has the DNA TGTGCCAGCAATCAGGGTGGCACTGAAGCTTTCTTT.

V is TRBV2 and J is TRBJ1-1, with D possibly matching TRBD1 (6 bases). The length of the CDR3 is 15 residues. V gave up 3 bases and J gave up 3 bases, with 14 bases separating them. Germline V gives CDR1 SNHLY, CDR2 FYNNEI. Here the CDR3 DNA reads TGTGCCAGCAGTGACCCGGACGGGGGGCACACTGAAGCTTTCTTT. Its translation: CASSDPDGGHTEAFF.

The chain carries TRBV28 and TRBJ2-2, with D perhaps TRBD1 (6 bases). The CDR3 totals 17 residues. Deletions cut 8 bases from V and 6 bases from J, with 25 bases between. The germline gives CDR1 MDHEN, CDR2 SYDVKM. CDR3 amino acids: CASGDGQRSLIAGELFF. The DNA of the CDR3 is TGTGCCAGCGGTGACGGACAGCGATCGCTAATTGCCGGGGAGCTGTTTTTT.

This chain links TRBV7-2 with TRBJ2-3, with D tentatively TRBD2 (5 bases). The germline CDR1 and CDR2 sequences are SGHTA and FQGNSA. V was clipped by 5 bases and J by 9 bases, with 12 bases between them. The CDR3 is made up of 12 amino acids. The CDR3 protein is CASSTSGVTQYF. CDR3 nucleotide sequence: TGTGCCAGCAGCACTAGTGGGGTAACGCAGTATTTT.

The rearrangement joins TRBV5-1 to TRBJ2-5; maybe TRBD1 (6 bases). From germline, CDR1 is SGHRS and CDR2 YFSETQ. V shed 4 bases and J shed 1 base, with 17 bases lying between them. The CDR3 is 16 residues long. The chain's CDR3 is CASSGNPTGPQETQYF. DNA of the CDR3: TGCGCCAGCAGCGGTAACCCCACAGGGCCCCAAGAGACCCAGTACTTC.

The chain uses TRBV4-1 and TRBJ1-4; D possibly corresponds to TRBD1 (5 bases). Germline V gene lookup returns CDR1 MGHRA and CDR2 YSYEKL. This CDR3 has 15 residues. V was clipped by 2 bases and J by 3 bases, with 10 bases between them. In DNA form, the CDR3 reads TGCGCCAGCAGCCAAACAGGAGCAGCTAATGAAAAACTGTTTTTT. Its protein is CASSQTGAANEKLFF.

The rearrangement links TRBV28 to TRBJ1-1, with D unclear. V was cut by 7 bases and J by 0 bases, with 21 bases left in between. The CDR3 is made up of 17 amino acids. Germline V lookup: CDR1 MDHEN, CDR2 SYDVKM. The CDR3 nucleotides read TGTGCCAGCACTACCCTCGGACTGATTATAATGAACACTGAAGCTTTCTTT. Amino acids: CASTTLGLIIMNTEAFF.

The V call is TRBV7-2, the J call TRBJ1-2, with TRBD1 as a possible D gene (5 bases). The V end lost 1 base, the J end lost 3 bases, and 9 bases lay between the germline ends. The germline CDR1 and CDR2 sequences are SGHTA and FQGNSA. The CDR3 sequence is 14 residues long. The CDR3 loop is CASSLEGWDYGYTF. In nucleotides, the CDR3 is TGTGCCAGCAGCTTAGAGGGGTGGGACTATGGCTACACCTTC. Full variable domain (rest looked up from reference TRBV7-2 and TRBJ1-2): GAGVSQSPSNKVTEKGKDVELRCDPISGHTALYWYRQSLGQGLEFLIYFQGNSAPDKSGLPSDRFSAERTGGSVSTLTIQRTQQEDSAVYLCASSLEGWDYGYTFGSGTRLTVV.

This clone has just one count. This chain connects TRBV4-1 to TRBJ2-3, with D perhaps matching TRBD2 (6 bases). V shed 0 bases and J shed 5 bases, with 12 bases lying between them. Germline-derived CDR1 and CDR2 are MGHRA and YSYEKL. This CDR3 comprises 15 residues. In DNA, the CDR3 is TGCGCCAGCAGCCAAGAGAAAGGAGCGGGAGATACGCAGTATTTT. Its translation: CASSQEKGAGDTQYF.

The chain combines TRBV7-9 with TRBJ2-5; TRBD2 is a possible D gene (6 bases). CDR3 size: 14 residues. Germline-derived CDR1 and CDR2 are SEHNR and FQNEAQ (reference sequence). V lost 5 bases and J lost 0, with 10 bases in between. The CDR3 reads CASSRLDNQETQYF. DNA of the CDR3: TGTGCCAGCAGCCGACTAGACAACCAAGAGACCCAGTACTTC.

The chain combines TRBV15 with TRBJ1-3, with a tentative D call TRBD1 (5 bases). Deletions cut 0 bases from V and 4 bases from J, with 13 bases between. The CDR3 has 16 amino acids. Germline V CDR1 and CDR2: LNHNV, YYDKDF (reference sequence). CDR3 in amino acids: CATSREARAGGNTIYF. The DNA for the CDR3 is TGTGCCACCAGCAGAGAGGCCAGGGCGGGAGGAAACACCATATATTTT.

As regards this clone: Other nucleotide sequences in the sample specify the same CDR3. The rearrangement joins TRBV18 to TRBJ1-4, with 8 bases matching TRBD1. Per the germline V gene, CDR1 is KGHSH and CDR2 is LQKENI. This CDR3 is built from 14 residues. V shed 3 bases, J shed 8 bases, and the junction held 5 bases outside the gene matches. The CDR3 reads CASSPGQGGEKLFF. The CDR3 DNA is TGTGCCAGCTCACCCGGACAGGGCGGAGAAAAACTGTTTTTT.

This clone appeared once. This sequence joins TRBV6-2 or TRBV6-3 and TRBJ2-4, with D perhaps matching TRBD2 (6 bases). Germline CDR1 reads MNHEY; CDR2 reads SVGEGT. Trimming removed 3 bases at V and 0 bases at J, with 9 bases between. The CDR3 length is 15 residues. CDR3 DNA: TGTGCCAGCAGTTATTCGGGACTAGCCAAAAACATTCAGTACTTC. Protein sequence: CASSYSGLAKNIQYF.

This chain links TRBV28 with TRBJ2-1; 7 bases are shared with TRBD2. V dropped 2 bases and J dropped 6; count of bases not matched to a gene: 4. Germline V gene sequence: CDR1 MDHEN, CDR2 SYDVKM. The CDR3 sequence is 14 residues long. The CDR3 loop reads CASSLPGGPNEQFF. The CDR3 DNA is TGTGCCAGCAGTTTACCGGGGGGACCCAATGAGCAGTTCTTC.

The chain uses TRBV4-3 and TRBJ1-6; 9 nucleotides match TRBD1. CDR3 size: 18 residues. Trimming took 2 bases from V and 0 from J; bases not matched to a gene: 5. The germline V gene encodes CDR1 LGHNA and CDR2 YSLEER. CDR3 nucleotide sequence: TGCGCCAGCAGCCAATCGACAGGGGGTAGCTCCTATAATTCACCCCTCCACTTT. Its translation is CASSQSTGGSSYNSPLHF.

This clone turned up a few times. The J gene is TRBJ2-7, the V gene TRBV7-6; 7 nucleotides line up with TRBD2. Trimming cost V 1 base and J 2 bases; bases outside gene matches: 11. This CDR3 region has 17 residues. Germline CDR1 SGHVS, CDR2 FNYEAQ. The CDR3 DNA sequence: TGTGCCAGCAGCTTAGGTTACCGGAGGGAGGGTACCTACGAGCAGTACTTC. Amino acid sequence: CASSLGYRREGTYEQYF.